This paragraph covers one T cell receptor beta chain sequence. The data were obtained in a study of control samples from healthy donors and cancer patients. CDR1 SGHDN and CDR2 FVKESK come from the germline V gene. The CDR3 consists of 14 residues. V lost 0 bases, J lost 10 bases, and 5 bases stayed unmatched. Repertoires were generated with immunoSEQ multiplex PCR, while TCRdb's copy carries only in-frame clones and drops some. The table includes several thousand clones, almost 85% detected once. This clonotype originated in a female donor with lung cancer. The material sequenced was formalin-fixed, paraffin-embedded tissue. The chain employs TRBV14 and TRBJ2-1, with TRBD2 identical over 8 bases. This CDR3 reads CASSQDDRLAEQFF. CDR3 coding DNA: TGTGCCAGCAGCCAAGATGACCGACTAGCGGAGCAGTTCTTC.